These 19 T cell receptor beta chains came from one sample sequenced in a study of cytomegalovirus exposure and HLA in healthy donors. A multiplex PCR was run with 60 Vbeta primers and 13 Jbeta primers. The protocol was immunoSEQ multiplex PCR, while the TCRdb copy is restricted to in-frame clones and leaves out a portion. The table includes some 95,000 clones, about 72% detected once. Sequencing input: PBMCs. The receptors here all came from a young man in good health and CMV-seronegative.

The rearrangement links TRBV27 to TRBJ2-1, with 9 bases lining up with TRBD2. Germline assignment: CDR1 MNHEY and CDR2 SMNVEV (reference sequence). V was pared by 2 bases and J by 8 bases, with 7 bases of the junction left unmatched. This CDR3 has 15 residues. For the CDR3, the DNA is TGTGCCAGCAGTTTACTCAGCGGGAGGTTCGATGAGCAGTTCTTC. Translation gives CASSLLSGRFDEQFF.

This clone was counted a few times. The genes are TRBV2 and TRBJ2-2; 10 positions match TRBD1. Germline V gives CDR1 SNHLY, CDR2 FYNNEI. There are 15 residues in the CDR3. V was clipped by 4 bases and J by 4 bases; unmatched bases: 3. For the CDR3, the DNA is TGTGCCAGCAGTGGACAGGGGGCGATCACCGGGGAGCTGTTTTTT. This sequence encodes CASSGQGAITGELFF.

This clone showed up many times. This chain joins TRBV6-1 and TRBJ2-6, with D possibly TRBD1 on 5 matching bases. V was shortened by 2 bases and J by 4 bases, with 9 bases between the two germline ends. This CDR3 region has 15 residues. The V gene's germline CDR1 is MNHNS and CDR2 SASEGT. The CDR3 protein is CASSEQGSGANVLTF. The CDR3 DNA reads as TGTGCCAGCAGTGAACAGGGTTCCGGGGCCAACGTCCTGACTTTC.

This clone was seen a handful of times. One junction end does not reproduce the germline sequence, and a read error may be involved. V usage is TRBV4-1 and J usage is TRBJ1-2; TRBD1 might be the D (6 bases). Germline CDR1 MGHRA, CDR2 YSYEKL. The CDR3 length is 16 residues. CDR3 nucleotides: TGCGCCCGCAGCCAAGATTTGGACGGGGGGCTAACTGGCTACACCTTC. It is translated as CARSQDLDGGLTGYTF.

The chain is built from TRBV27 and TRBJ2-5; 7 nucleotides align to TRBD1. The J segment lost 7 bases and the V segment lost 7 bases, leaving 12 bases of the junction unmatched. Germline V gene data show CDR1 as MNHEY and CDR2 as SMNVEV (reference sequence). The CDR3 totals 14 residues. In DNA form, the CDR3 reads TGTGCCAGCACCCCAGGGGGTCCGCTCTCGACCCAGTACTTC. It specifies CASTPGGPLSTQYF.

The CDR3 is CASTPPGGINQPQHF. CDR3 DNA sequence: TGTGCCAGCACACCACCGGGCGGGATCAATCAGCCCCAGCATTTT. The chain recombines TRBV7-2 with TRBJ1-5; D is unresolved. The CDR3 contains 15 residues. Germline-derived CDR1 and CDR2 are SGHTA and FQGNSA. Trimming removed 7 bases at V and 3 bases at J, with 16 bases between.

This clone was seen a handful of times. The CDR3 nucleotides read TGTGCCAGCAGTCCCCCCCTTTACCGGGACAGGGGGAACACTGAAGCTTTCTTT. Translation: CASSPPLYRDRGNTEAFF. This chain links TRBV28 with TRBJ1-1; 10 bases align to TRBD1. The CDR3 runs 18 residues. The germline V gene encodes CDR1 MDHEN and CDR2 SYDVKM. Germline trimming cut 5 bases from V and 1 base from J; bases unmatched to any gene: 13.

The genes are TRBV30 and TRBJ2-1; 8 bases agree with TRBD2. The CDR3 runs to 15 residues. Germline V lookup: CDR1 GTSNPN, CDR2 SVGIG (reference sequence). The ends lost 0 bases at V and 6 bases at J; junction bases unmatched: 7. CDR3 region: CAWSVRGGLANEQFF. The CDR3 DNA sequence: TGTGCCTGGAGTGTACGCGGGGGGCTCGCCAATGAGCAGTTCTTC.

On this clone: The same CDR3 also results from other DNA sequences found in this sample. The rearrangement links TRBV6-6 to TRBJ1-2; the D is unclear. Germline V gives CDR1 MNHNY, CDR2 SVGAGI (reference sequence). This CDR3 is 13 amino acids long. Trimming removed 2 bases at V and 4 bases at J, with 8 bases between. The DNA for the CDR3 is TGTGCCAGCAGTTACGAGGCAGCCTATGGCTACACCTTC. Translating it yields CASSYEAAYGYTF.

The rearrangement uses TRBV28 and TRBJ1-5, with no clear D. Germline loops: CDR1 MDHEN, CDR2 SYDVKM. The CDR3 spans 14 residues. The V end was cut by 3 bases, the J end by 6 bases, with 12 bases between. DNA of the CDR3: TGTGCCAGCAGTTTTGCGGGGAATTCTCAGCCCCAGCATTTT. It is translated as CASSFAGNSQPQHF.

The V gene is TRBV7-9, the J gene TRBJ2-2, with 8 bases matching TRBD2. The J segment lost 1 base and the V segment lost 6 bases, leaving 4 bases of the junction unmatched. The length of the CDR3 is 15 residues. Germline assignment: CDR1 SEHNR and CDR2 FQNEAQ (reference sequence). CDR3 bases: TGTGCCAGCAGATTTACTAGCGGGAACACCGGGGAGCTGTTTTTT. It encodes CASRFTSGNTGELFF. The variable domain in full, with the rest retrieved from reference TRBV7-9 and TRBJ2-2, is DTGVSQNPRHKITKRGQNVTFRCDPISEHNRLYWYRQTLGQGPEFLTYFQNEAQLEKSRLLSDRFSAERPKGSFSTLEIQRTEQGDSAMYLCASRFTSGNTGELFFGEGSRLTVL.

V usage is TRBV7-8 and J usage is TRBJ2-7; 8 bases agree with TRBD2. Germline V lookup: CDR1 SGHVS, CDR2 FQNEAQ. Losses at the gene ends were 7 bases for V and 2 bases for J; bases not matched to a gene: 10. This CDR3 region has 15 residues. CDR3 loop: CASNPYRGGAYEQYF. Here the CDR3 DNA reads TGTGCCAGCAATCCCTATCGGGGGGGAGCCTACGAGCAGTACTTC.

This sequence joins TRBV4-1 and TRBJ1-1, with D unclear. The germline V and J ends were trimmed by 6 bases and 4 bases, with 21 bases remaining between them. The CDR3 runs to 16 residues. Germline V gene data show CDR1 as MGHRA and CDR2 as YSYEKL. CDR3: CASSHAYSGGFTEAFF. CDR3 in DNA: TGCGCCAGCAGTCACGCATACTCGGGAGGGTTCACTGAAGCTTTCTTT.

CDR3 nucleotide sequence: TGTGCCAGCAAGGGGTCGAACACTGAAGCTTTCTTT. This codes for CASKGSNTEAFF. The chain joins TRBV6-5 to TRBJ1-1, with D possibly matching TRBD1 (5 bases). Germline CDR1 and CDR2: MNHEY and SVGAGI. Trimming stripped 7 bases from V and 1 base from J, with 7 bases between. The CDR3 totals 12 residues.

The V call is TRBV28, the J call TRBJ1-4; a weak D match, TRBD1 (5 bases). Per germline, CDR1 MDHEN and CDR2 SYDVKM. This CDR3 region has 14 residues. With 2 bases removed from V and 3 bases from J, the gap between germline ends came to 7 bases. In DNA form, the CDR3 reads TGTGCCAGCAGTTTACAGGGATCTAATGAAAAACTGTTTTTT. Translation: CASSLQGSNEKLFF.

The chain has TRBV7-2 and TRBJ1-5; 9 bases agree with TRBD1. The J segment lost 5 bases and the V segment lost 3 bases, leaving 8 bases of the junction unmatched. This CDR3 contains 16 residues. From germline, CDR1 is SGHTA and CDR2 FQGNSA. In nucleotides, the CDR3 is TGTGCCAGCAGCTTCAAAACGGGACAGGGATATCAGCCCCAGCATTTT. Its protein product is CASSFKTGQGYQPQHF.

This clone appeared once. The rearrangement joins TRBV30 to TRBJ2-2; D may be TRBD1 (6 bases). The germline V and J ends were trimmed by 0 bases and 4 bases, with 18 bases remaining between them. CDR3 size: 17 residues. Per the germline V gene, CDR1 is GTSNPN and CDR2 is SVGIG (reference sequence). CDR3 residues: CAWSVYRVPTSTGELFF. CDR3 DNA sequence: TGTGCCTGGAGTGTATACAGGGTCCCTACGAGCACCGGGGAGCTGTTTTTT.

The V and J genes are TRBV7-9 and TRBJ1-4; D perhaps matches TRBD1 (5 bases). Per germline, CDR1 SEHNR and CDR2 FQNEAQ (reference sequence). V was pared by 5 bases and J by 4 bases, with 8 bases between. The CDR3 runs to 13 residues. The CDR3 protein is CASSKDSNEKLFF. The CDR3 nucleotides read TGTGCCAGCAGCAAAGACAGTAATGAAAAACTGTTTTTT.

This clone has more than one count but fewer than ten. The genes are TRBV6-5 and TRBJ1-5; D remains ambiguous. V was pared by 6 bases and J by 1 base, with 13 bases between. In germline, CDR1 is MNHEY, CDR2 SVGAGI. This CDR3 comprises 15 residues. CDR3 loop: CASSPDIRSNQPQHF. As DNA, the CDR3 is TGTGCCAGCAGCCCCGACATTAGAAGCAATCAGCCCCAGCATTTT.